Listed here are 3 T cell receptor beta chains from one sample, sequenced in a study of blood T cells in healthy people across ages. The authors ran a second PCR of roughly 6 to 11 cycles using a sample-barcoded 5' primer and a J-beta primer mix. TCRdb recomputed calls from the 5' RACE reads with MiXCR, one row per CDR3 protein. Counted here are 1.8 million or so distinct CDR3 sequences, around 42% occurring once; the ten biggest clones make up 23%. The sequencing sample was made of blood. These receptors all come from a human donor in good health.

The chain combines TRBV5-4 with TRBJ1-6, with unresolved D. The V end was cut by 0 bases, the J end by 8 bases, with 18 bases between. The CDR3 sequence is 17 residues long. From germline, CDR1 is SGHNT and CDR2 YYREEE (reference sequence). Written as DNA, the CDR3 is TGTGCCAGCAGCTTGGGGGATGGGCAGAGTGGAGATTCACCCCTCCACTTT. It specifies CASSLGDGQSGDSPLHF.

This clonotype came up a few times. The chain joins TRBV20-1 to TRBJ1-4; D perhaps matches TRBD1 (6 bases). CDR3 size: 18 residues. V lost 0 bases and J lost 0, with 17 bases in between. Germline CDR1 and CDR2: DFQATT and SNEGSKA (reference sequence). The CDR3 reads CSARDWTKGGPTNEKLFF. In DNA, the CDR3 is TGCAGTGCTAGAGATTGGACGAAGGGGGGCCCAACTAATGAAAAACTGTTTTTT.

The gene calls are TRBV12-3 or TRBV12-4 and TRBJ1-2; TRBD1 agrees at 7 bases. The V segment lost 5 bases and the J segment 4 bases; nucleotides outside the gene matches: 7. CDR3 size: 14 residues. DNA for the CDR3: TGTGCCAGCAGTAAACAGGGGCTCGGCTATGGCTACACCTTC. It translates to CASSKQGLGYGYTF.